These T cell receptor beta chains were read from a single sample in a study of radiation and T cells in renal cell carcinoma. Sequenced by immunoSEQ multiplex PCR; TCRdb stores in-frame clones only, minus some. The profile shows 60,000 to 95,000 clones, 83% of them singletons. The sequences come from blood, collected from a patient whose treatment included radiotherapy and nephrectomy. The receptors derive from a woman in her sixties or seventies with renal cell carcinoma. Each CDR3 is given with its conserved first and last residue. A D gene is named only where the DNA matches it firmly. Some rows mark clone size as missing; the rest say once, few, many or name a class of expanded clone.

j_gene: TRBJ1-3
abundance: few
v_gene: TRBV5-1
d_gene: TRBD1
CDR3nt: TGCGCCAGCAGCTGGGACAGGGGAAGAGGAAACACCATATATTTT
CDR3aa: CASSWDRGRGNTIYF

j_gene: TRBJ2-1
abundance: NA
v_gene: TRBV7-3
d_gene: TRBD1
CDR3nt: TGTGCCAGCAGCTCCGGACAGGGATCCTACAATGAGCAGTTCTTC
CDR3aa: CASSSGQGSYNEQFF

j_gene: TRBJ1-1
abundance: NA
v_gene: TRBV6-5
d_gene: NA
CDR3nt: TGTGCCAGCGGGGGGGGATCAGGTCCTGAAGCTTTCTTT
CDR3aa: CASGGGSGPEAFF

j_gene: TRBJ1-5
abundance: NA
v_gene: TRBV28
d_gene: NA
CDR3nt: TGTGCCAGCAGCCTAATGGTAGGCATCTTACAGCCCCAGCATTTT
CDR3aa: CASSLMVGILQPQHF

j_gene: TRBJ2-7
abundance: NA
v_gene: TRBV28
d_gene: TRBD2
CDR3nt: TGTGCCAGCAGTTCCGGACTAGCGGGAGGATGGGACGAGCAGTACTTC
CDR3aa: CASSSGLAGGWDEQYF

j_gene: TRBJ2-7
abundance: NA
v_gene: TRBV7-8
d_gene: NA
CDR3nt: TGTGCCAGCAGCCCCGAAACAGCCAGCGAGCAGTACTTC
CDR3aa: CASSPETASEQYF

j_gene: TRBJ1-1
abundance: NA
v_gene: TRBV11-1
d_gene: NA
CDR3nt: TGTGCCAGCAGCTTACGTCCTAACACTGAAGCTTTCTTT
CDR3aa: CASSLRPNTEAFF

j_gene: TRBJ2-3
abundance: once
v_gene: TRBV7-2
d_gene: NA
CDR3nt: TGTGCCAGCAGCTTAAATTTCTGGGGGACAGATACGCAGTATTTT
CDR3aa: CASSLNFWGTDTQYF

j_gene: TRBJ1-2
abundance: NA
v_gene: TRBV6-1
d_gene: NA
CDR3nt: TGTGCCAGCAGCCAGGGAAACTATGGCTACACCTTC
CDR3aa: CASSQGNYGYTF

j_gene: TRBJ1-2
abundance: few
v_gene: TRBV2
d_gene: NA
CDR3nt: TGTGCCAGCAGGACAGGAGTGGGTGGCTACACCTTC
CDR3aa: CASRTGVGGYTF

j_gene: TRBJ2-7
abundance: NA
v_gene: TRBV7-9
d_gene: TRBD1
CDR3nt: TGTGCCAGCAGCTTCCGGACAGGGGGCAACGAGCTCTACGAGCAGTACTTC
CDR3aa: CASSFRTGGNELYEQYF

j_gene: TRBJ1-2
abundance: once
v_gene: TRBV5-1
d_gene: NA
CDR3nt: TGCGCCAGCAGACCCGCACAAGCAATGACCTATGGCTACACCTTC
CDR3aa: CASRPAQAMTYGYTF

j_gene: TRBJ1-2
abundance: NA
v_gene: TRBV6-6
d_gene: NA
CDR3nt: TGTGCCAGCAGTTACGGCAGGGTGGATGGCTACACCTTC
CDR3aa: CASSYGRVDGYTF

j_gene: TRBJ2-6
abundance: NA
v_gene: TRBV5-4
d_gene: NA
CDR3nt: TGTGCCAGCAGCCCAGGGGATGGGGCCAACGTCCTGACTTTC
CDR3aa: CASSPGDGANVLTF

j_gene: TRBJ2-5
abundance: NA
v_gene: TRBV10-3
d_gene: NA
CDR3nt: TGTGCCATCAGGGGTCGGACACCTTCCTCCCAAGAGACCCAGTACTTC
CDR3aa: CAIRGRTPSSQETQYF

j_gene: TRBJ2-3
abundance: NA
v_gene: TRBV6-5
d_gene: NA
CDR3nt: TGTGCCAGCAGTTACGTAGATACAGCAGATACGCAGTATTTT
CDR3aa: CASSYVDTADTQYF

j_gene: TRBJ2-5
abundance: NA
v_gene: TRBV19
d_gene: TRBD2
CDR3nt: TGTGCCAGTAGTTTGTCTCTAGCGGGAGGGGAAGAGACCCAGTACTTC
CDR3aa: CASSLSLAGGEETQYF

j_gene: TRBJ2-2
abundance: NA
v_gene: TRBV29-1
d_gene: NA
CDR3nt: TGCAGCGTTACAGGGTTGGACGGGGAGCTGTTTTTT
CDR3aa: CSVTGLDGELFF

j_gene: TRBJ2-7
abundance: NA
v_gene: TRBV28
d_gene: NA
CDR3nt: TGTGCCAGCAGTTTATTGGGGAATCAGGGGGAGCAGTACTTC
CDR3aa: CASSLLGNQGEQYF

j_gene: TRBJ2-3
abundance: NA
v_gene: TRBV6-5
d_gene: TRBD1
CDR3nt: TGTGCCAGCAGGTACAGGGGATTGGGCACAGATACGCAGTATTTT
CDR3aa: CASRYRGLGTDTQYF

j_gene: TRBJ2-2
abundance: NA
v_gene: TRBV5-1
d_gene: TRBD2
CDR3nt: TGCGCCAGCAGTCCCAGGACTAGCGGGAACACCGGGGAGCTGTTTTTT
CDR3aa: CASSPRTSGNTGELFF

j_gene: TRBJ2-7
abundance: NA
v_gene: TRBV2
d_gene: TRBD2
CDR3nt: TGTGCCAGTTCCGGGACTAGTGACTACGAGCAGTACTTC
CDR3aa: CASSGTSDYEQYF

j_gene: TRBJ2-1
abundance: NA
v_gene: TRBV29-1
d_gene: TRBD2
CDR3nt: TGCAGCGTTGGACTAGCGGGAGACGGGGAGCAGTTCTTC
CDR3aa: CSVGLAGDGEQFF

j_gene: TRBJ2-7
abundance: NA
v_gene: TRBV9
d_gene: NA
CDR3nt: TGTGCCAGCGGATCCAACCCCTCCTACGAGCAGTACTTC
CDR3aa: CASGSNPSYEQYF

j_gene: TRBJ1-1
abundance: NA
v_gene: TRBV7-9
d_gene: TRBD1
CDR3nt: TGTGCCAGCAGCTCTATACCGGGACAGGAGTTGAACACTGAAGCTTTCTTT
CDR3aa: CASSSIPGQELNTEAFF

j_gene: TRBJ2-5
abundance: NA
v_gene: TRBV2
d_gene: NA
CDR3nt: TGTGCCAGCAGGGAAGAGACCCAGTACTTC
CDR3aa: CASREETQYF

j_gene: TRBJ2-7
abundance: few
v_gene: TRBV5-1
d_gene: NA
CDR3nt: TGCGCCAGCAGCTTGGAGGGCTCACCAACCTACGAGCAGTACTTC
CDR3aa: CASSLEGSPTYEQYF

j_gene: TRBJ2-5
abundance: NA
v_gene: TRBV4-2
d_gene: NA
CDR3nt: TGTGCCAGCAGCCAAGACTGGTTAGGAGGGACCCAGTACTTC
CDR3aa: CASSQDWLGGTQYF

j_gene: TRBJ2-7
abundance: NA
v_gene: TRBV11-2
d_gene: NA
CDR3nt: TGTGCCAGCAGCCCGCAAAACAGGGCTTACTACGAGCAGTACTTC
CDR3aa: CASSPQNRAYYEQYF

j_gene: TRBJ2-5
abundance: NA
v_gene: TRBV28
d_gene: TRBD2
CDR3nt: TGTGCCATCCGCGGGGGGGCAGGGGTAGAGACCCAGTACTTC
CDR3aa: CAIRGGAGVETQYF

j_gene: TRBJ1-1
abundance: NA
v_gene: TRBV28
d_gene: NA
CDR3nt: TGTGCCAGCAGATCCGGGCCCCGATTTTACCCGAACACTGAAGCTTTCTTT
CDR3aa: CASRSGPRFYPNTEAFF

j_gene: TRBJ2-1
abundance: NA
v_gene: TRBV7-9
d_gene: TRBD2
CDR3nt: TGTGCCAGCAGCTTGATCGGACTAGCGGGTGAGCAGTTCTTC
CDR3aa: CASSLIGLAGEQFF

j_gene: TRBJ1-1
abundance: once
v_gene: TRBV10-1
d_gene: NA
CDR3nt: TGCGCCAGCAGTGATCACTTTAGGATGAACACTGAAGCTTTCTTT
CDR3aa: CASSDHFRMNTEAFF

j_gene: TRBJ1-5
abundance: NA
v_gene: TRBV6-1
d_gene: NA
CDR3nt: TGTGCCAGCAGTACTGCAGGTGATCAGCCCCAGCATTTT
CDR3aa: CASSTAGDQPQHF

j_gene: TRBJ2-7
abundance: few
v_gene: TRBV19
d_gene: NA
CDR3nt: TGTGCCAGTGGGCCAAGAGGTAGCTACGAGCAGTACTTC
CDR3aa: CASGPRGSYEQYF

j_gene: TRBJ2-2
abundance: NA
v_gene: TRBV9
d_gene: NA
CDR3nt: TGTGCCAGCAGCGTAGAAGTCGTGGGAGCAAAGACCGGGGAGCTGTTTTTT
CDR3aa: CASSVEVVGAKTGELFF

j_gene: TRBJ1-1
abundance: NA
v_gene: TRBV5-6
d_gene: NA
CDR3nt: TGTGCCAGCAGCTTGAGTGGCACTGAAGCTTTCTTT
CDR3aa: CASSLSGTEAFF

j_gene: TRBJ2-3
abundance: NA
v_gene: TRBV7-2
d_gene: TRBD2
CDR3nt: TGTGCCAGCAGCTTCCGACTAGCGGGAGGGCTGAATACGCAGTATTTT
CDR3aa: CASSFRLAGGLNTQYF

j_gene: TRBJ2-5
abundance: NA
v_gene: TRBV7-7
d_gene: NA
CDR3nt: TGTGCTAGCCCTCGACAAGAGACCCAGTACTTC
CDR3aa: CASPRQETQYF

j_gene: TRBJ2-2
abundance: NA
v_gene: TRBV29-1
d_gene: NA
CDR3nt: TGCAGCGTTGAATGGCGGCCGAACACCGGGGAGCTGTTTTTT
CDR3aa: CSVEWRPNTGELFF

j_gene: TRBJ1-6
abundance: NA
v_gene: TRBV18
d_gene: NA
CDR3nt: TGTGCCAGCTCAAAGGACACTCTGAGCTCCTATAATTCACCCCTCCACTTT
CDR3aa: CASSKDTLSSYNSPLHF

j_gene: TRBJ1-1
abundance: NA
v_gene: TRBV6-6
d_gene: NA
CDR3nt: TGTGCCAGCAGTTACTCCTATTCAACTGAAGCTTTCTTT
CDR3aa: CASSYSYSTEAFF

j_gene: TRBJ1-2
abundance: NA
v_gene: TRBV6-1
d_gene: NA
CDR3nt: TGTGCCAGCTCGGAGAGGGGGTTATATGGCTACACCTTC
CDR3aa: CASSERGLYGYTF

j_gene: TRBJ2-7
abundance: NA
v_gene: TRBV6-5
d_gene: NA
CDR3nt: TGTGCCAGCAGTTATGTCCAAGGGTCCTACGAGCAGTACTTC
CDR3aa: CASSYVQGSYEQYF

j_gene: TRBJ1-1
abundance: NA
v_gene: TRBV7-3
d_gene: NA
CDR3nt: TGTGCCAGCAGCCTTCACCACCTGAACACTGAAGCTTTCTTT
CDR3aa: CASSLHHLNTEAFF

j_gene: TRBJ1-5
abundance: NA
v_gene: TRBV28
d_gene: NA
CDR3nt: TGTGCCAGCAGCCGAACAGCTAACAATCAGCCCCAGCATTTT
CDR3aa: CASSRTANNQPQHF

j_gene: TRBJ1-4
abundance: NA
v_gene: TRBV6-5
d_gene: TRBD1
CDR3nt: TGTGCCAGCAGTTACCGTGGACAGGGTAATGAAAAACTGTTTTTT
CDR3aa: CASSYRGQGNEKLFF

j_gene: TRBJ2-7
abundance: NA
v_gene: TRBV7-9
d_gene: NA
CDR3nt: TGTGCCAGCAGCGCACGGACTGGGATCGAGCAGTACTTC
CDR3aa: CASSARTGIEQYF

j_gene: TRBJ2-3
abundance: NA
v_gene: TRBV27
d_gene: TRBD2
CDR3nt: TGTGCCAGCAGGGCAATGGGACTAGCGGGCGTTTTTACGCAGTATTTT
CDR3aa: CASRAMGLAGVFTQYF